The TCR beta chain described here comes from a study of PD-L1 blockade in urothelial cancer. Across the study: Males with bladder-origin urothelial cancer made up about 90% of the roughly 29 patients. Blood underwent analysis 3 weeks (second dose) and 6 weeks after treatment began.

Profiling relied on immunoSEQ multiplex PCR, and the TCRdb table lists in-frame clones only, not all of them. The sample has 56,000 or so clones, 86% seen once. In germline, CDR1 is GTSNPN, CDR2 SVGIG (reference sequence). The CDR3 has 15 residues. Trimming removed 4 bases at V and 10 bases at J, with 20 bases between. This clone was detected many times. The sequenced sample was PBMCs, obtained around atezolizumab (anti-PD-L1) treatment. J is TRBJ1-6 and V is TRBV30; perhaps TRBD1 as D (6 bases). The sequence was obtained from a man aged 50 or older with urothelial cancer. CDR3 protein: CAWTISGQSSSPLHF. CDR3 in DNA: TGTGCCTGGACTATTTCCGGACAGTCAAGCTCACCCCTCCACTTT.